The source of this T cell receptor beta chain is a study of blood T cell repertoires in COVID-19. The overall study: Whether acute or convalescent, the COVID-19 samples came from the United States, Italy and Spain. T cells, B-cell-depleted T cells, or PBMCs supplied cDNA or gDNA.

Authors' data handling: Using reference gene primer amplification, nucleated cell counts were estimated. TCRdb's copy holds only in-frame clones and misses some; the assay was immunoSEQ multiplex PCR. V, J and clone size are taken as reported in that table, and D and trimming were inferred from the DNA itself. The table has some 31,000 clones, about 93% seen once. CDR1 and CDR2 from the germline V gene are MNHEY and SVGAGI. CDR3 length equals 14 residues. V lost 7 bases to trimming and J lost 6 bases, with 18 bases between them. This clonotype was sampled from a human donor in a cohort sampled during active COVID-19. The V gene is TRBV6-5, the J gene TRBJ1-1; tentative D call: TRBD1 (6 bases). Sequencing used peripheral blood. The CDR3, as DNA: TGTGCCAGCACGCTACGGGACACTTTCCCTGAAGCTTTCTTT. It codes for CASTLRDTFPEAFF.